What follows describes a single T cell receptor (beta chain). Its matching antigen is unknown. The data derive from a study of OX40 agonist ivuxolimab in advanced cancers. Overall study results and limits: The authors also found low normalized T-cell clonal expansion in some nonresponders.

Only in-frame clones appear in the TCRdb table, and some are missing; sequencing was by immunoSEQ multiplex PCR. The sample has approximately 79,000 clones; around nine tenths are singletons. The sequences come from CD4+ or CD8+ T cells sorted from blood, collected in a trial of the OX40 agonist ivuxolimab. The sequence was collected from an adult with an advanced solid tumor such as melanoma, head and neck, liver or kidney cancer.

The CDR3 loop reads CASSNPRVGDTEAFF. CDR3 nucleotide sequence: TGTGCCAGCAGCAATCCCCGGGTCGGGGACACTGAAGCTTTCTTT. The chain is built from TRBV28 and TRBJ1-1; no clear D. The ends were cut back, 6 bases at V and 3 bases at J, with 17 bases in the middle. This CDR3 region has 15 residues. Germline assignment: CDR1 MDHEN and CDR2 SYDVKM.